A single sample gave rise to the 16 T cell receptor beta chains below, sequenced in a study of cytomegalovirus exposure and HLA in healthy donors. Sequencing used immunoSEQ multiplex PCR; TCRdb keeps in-frame clones, though not all of them. The sample lists a few hundred thousand clones, approximately 83% occurring once. The sample comprised PBMCs. These receptors came from a woman aged 25-40 years in good health and CMV-seropositive.

The rearrangement uses TRBV27 and TRBJ2-1; either TRBD1 or TRBD2 may supply D (6 bases each). This CDR3 is 14 amino acids long. Germline assignment: CDR1 MNHEY and CDR2 SMNVEV (reference sequence). V lost 5 bases and J lost 2, with 10 bases in between. CDR3 nucleotides: TGTGCCAGCAGTCTAGGGGGGACCTACAATGAGCAGTTCTTC. Translated: CASSLGGTYNEQFF.

V is TRBV27 and J is TRBJ1-1, with D tentatively TRBD1 (5 bases). CDR1 and CDR2 from the germline V gene are MNHEY and SMNVEV (reference sequence). The CDR3 loop spans 17 amino acids. V lost 3 bases and J lost 4, with 21 bases in between. Here the CDR3 reads CASSLAQGFLRGTEAFF. For the CDR3, the DNA is TGTGCCAGCAGTTTGGCGCAGGGATTCCTTCGGGGCACTGAAGCTTTCTTT.

This clone was recorded a few times. The rearrangement uses TRBV18 and TRBJ2-7, with D perhaps matching TRBD1 (6 bases). There are 15 residues in the CDR3. CDR1 is KGHSH, CDR2 LQKENI, per germline. The germline V and J ends were trimmed by 1 base and 5 bases, with 15 bases remaining between them. Written as DNA, the CDR3 is TGTGCCAGCTCACCACAGTTGAACAGGGACCACGAGCAGTACTTC. Protein: CASSPQLNRDHEQYF.

In this sample, this clone turned up a few times. The chain carries TRBV7-2 and TRBJ1-1; no definite D call. The CDR3 runs to 13 residues. The V end was cut by 5 bases, the J end by 1 base, with 8 bases between. In germline, CDR1 is SGHTA, CDR2 FQGNSA. CDR3 sequence reads: CASSPTRNTEAFF. The CDR3 DNA reads as TGTGCCAGCAGCCCGACAAGGAACACTGAAGCTTTCTTT. Combining the CDR3 with reference TRBV7-2 and TRBJ1-1 gives the whole variable domain GAGVSQSPSNKVTEKGKDVELRCDPISGHTALYWYRQSLGQGLEFLIYFQGNSAPDKSGLPSDRFSAERTGGSVSTLTIQRTQQEDSAVYLCASSPTRNTEAFFGQGTRLTVV.

This rearrangement joins TRBV4-1 to TRBJ2-2; a possible D gene is TRBD2 (5 bases). V was pared by 1 base and J by 5 bases, with 14 bases between. Germline CDR1 reads MGHRA; CDR2 reads YSYEKL. The CDR3 is 16 amino acids. Here the CDR3 reads CASSQGSSGGTGELFF. Written as DNA, the CDR3 is TGCGCCAGCAGCCAAGGGTCCAGCGGAGGTACCGGGGAGCTGTTTTTT.

The CDR3 protein is CASSYSRTSGSGELFF. The CDR3 bases are TGTGCCAGCAGTTACTCTCGAACTAGCGGATCGGGGGAGCTGTTTTTT. The rearrangement joins TRBV6-5 to TRBJ2-2, with 8 bases lining up with TRBD2. The CDR3 covers 16 residues. The germline gives CDR1 MNHEY, CDR2 SVGAGI. V gave up 0 bases and J gave up 8 bases; unmatched junction bases: 8.

The chain joins TRBV5-6 to TRBJ2-5, with D maybe TRBD1 (6 bases). Trimming stripped 7 bases from V and 0 bases from J, with 10 bases between. CDR3 length: 13 residues. Germline CDR1 reads SGHDT; CDR2 reads YYEEEE. Here the CDR3 reads CASSRTDQETQYF. CDR3 nucleotides: TGTGCCAGCTCGAGGACAGACCAAGAGACCCAGTACTTC.

V is TRBV7-8 and J is TRBJ2-7; D unclear. The length of the CDR3 is 16 residues. Trimming stripped 5 bases from V and 0 bases from J, with 17 bases between. Germline-derived CDR1 and CDR2 are SGHVS and FQNEAQ. CDR3 sequence (DNA): TGTGCCAGCAGCCCCCAATCGTACGAAAACTCCTACGAGCAGTACTTC. Translated, it gives CASSPQSYENSYEQYF.

The chain carries TRBV5-6 and TRBJ1-2; D uncertain. Germline V CDR1 and CDR2: SGHDT, YYEEEE. The CDR3 sequence is 14 residues long. Deletions cut 0 bases from V and 4 bases from J, with 10 bases between. The CDR3 is CASSLGQLSYGYTF. The CDR3 DNA reads TGTGCCAGCAGCTTGGGTCAGTTGTCCTATGGCTACACCTTC.

In this sample, this clone turned up once. The chain is built from TRBV2 and TRBJ1-1; no definite D call. This CDR3 is 12 amino acids long. With 6 bases removed from V and 4 bases from J, the gap between germline ends came to 9 bases. CDR1 and CDR2 from the germline V gene are SNHLY and FYNNEI. The CDR3 nucleotides read TGTGCCAGCAGAGGAATGGCCACTGAAGCTTTCTTT. The encoded protein is CASRGMATEAFF.

V usage is TRBV15 and J usage is TRBJ2-7; TRBD2 is a possible D gene (6 bases). Trimming pared 5 bases from V and 2 bases from J, leaving 13 bases between. Germline assignment: CDR1 LNHNV and CDR2 YYDKDF (reference sequence). This CDR3 comprises 14 residues. CDR3 residues: CATSLRRETYEQYF. The DNA for the CDR3 is TGTGCCACCAGCCTACGACGGGAGACCTACGAGCAGTACTTC.

CDR3 DNA sequence: TGTGCCAGCAGCTCCCCGGCGGCTAGCACAGATACGCAGTATTTT. It encodes CASSSPAASTDTQYF. The rearrangement joins TRBV7-2 to TRBJ2-3; D is undetermined. The V end was cut by 4 bases, the J end by 0 bases, with 11 bases between. This CDR3 has 15 amino acids. The germline V gene has CDR1 SGHTA and CDR2 FQGNSA. The full variable domain, rest sourced from reference TRBV7-2 and TRBJ2-3, is GAGVSQSPSNKVTEKGKDVELRCDPISGHTALYWYRQSLGQGLEFLIYFQGNSAPDKSGLPSDRFSAERTGGSVSTLTIQRTQQEDSAVYLCASSSPAASTDTQYFGPGTRLTVL.

The gene calls are TRBV27 and TRBJ1-1; D is uncertain. This CDR3 comprises 13 residues. V lost 3 bases and J lost 1, with 6 bases in between. The V gene's germline CDR1 is MNHEY and CDR2 SMNVEV (reference sequence). The CDR3 DNA reads TGTGCCAGCAGTTTTGAGAAGAACACTGAAGCTTTCTTT. It translates to CASSFEKNTEAFF.

CDR3 bases: TGTGCCAGCAGTGTTCGTGGAGAGGGTCGTCAGCCCCAGCATTTT. Amino acid sequence: CASSVRGEGRQPQHF. The rearrangement uses TRBV2 and TRBJ1-5; no definite D call. Germline CDR1 and CDR2: SNHLY and FYNNEI. The V and J ends lost 4 bases and 6 bases respectively, with 16 bases between them. The CDR3 totals 15 residues.

The gene calls are TRBV11-2 and TRBJ2-2, with D uncertain. Germline V gives CDR1 SGHAT, CDR2 FQNNGV. The CDR3 is made up of 14 amino acids. Deletions cut 0 bases from V and 1 base from J, with 3 bases between. The CDR3 DNA is TGTGCCAGCAGCTTAGACTGGAACACCGGGGAGCTGTTTTTT. This codes for CASSLDWNTGELFF.

This clone has only a few counts. This chain links TRBV5-4 with TRBJ2-7, with 8 nucleotides matching TRBD1. V was pared by 2 bases and J by 6 bases, with 7 bases of the junction left unmatched. CDR3 length: 14 amino acids. CDR1 and CDR2 from the germline V gene are SGHNT and YYREEE (reference sequence). The CDR3 nucleotides read TGTGCCAGCAGCTTCCCTGGACAGGGTCGCGAGCAGTACTTC. Amino acid sequence: CASSFPGQGREQYF.